Below, 17 T cell receptor beta chains from the same sample are listed, as sequenced in a study of cytomegalovirus exposure and HLA in healthy donors (dated by TCRdb to 2015 to 2018). Receptors were amplified or captured by the immunoSEQ multiplex PCR assay. For the multiplex PCR, a mixture combining 60 forward primers for TCR Vbeta segments and 13 reverse primers for TCR Jbeta segments was used. Not all clones reach the TCRdb copy of this immuneACCESS table, which keeps in-frame sequences only. Checked studies attribute under half of the gap to unresolved V genes and leave the rest unexplained. The sample table holds about 160,000 clones, of which about three quarters were seen once. The ten largest account for 0.75% to 0.8% of the sample. Sequencing was carried out using PBMCs. The receptors were sampled from a female donor in good health and CMV-seronegative.

V and J are TRBV10-3 and TRBJ2-7; TRBD2 aligns across 9 bases. This CDR3 is 15 amino acids long. Trimming at V came to 5 bases and at J to 1 base, leaving 6 bases not matched to a gene. Germline values: CDR1 ENHRY, CDR2 SYGVKD. In nucleotides, the CDR3 is TGTGCCATCAGTACCGGGACTAGCATGTCCTACGAGCAGTACTTC. Translated, it gives CAISTGTSMSYEQYF.

The rearrangement joins TRBV7-9 to TRBJ2-7, with 8 bases identical to TRBD1. The CDR3 is made up of 15 amino acids. Germline CDR1 SEHNR, CDR2 FQNEAQ (reference sequence). With V trimmed by 3 bases and J by 4 bases, 8 bases remained unmatched. The CDR3 DNA reads as TGTGCCAGCAGCTTCCGTGACAGGGGCATGTACGAGCAGTACTTC. It codes for CASSFRDRGMYEQYF.

The chain is built from TRBV30 and TRBJ1-6, with TRBD1 identical over 10 bases. J gave up 13 bases and V 5 bases, and 5 bases lay outside the gene matches. The germline V gene encodes CDR1 GTSNPN and CDR2 SVGIG (reference sequence). The CDR3 has 12 residues. CDR3 nucleotide sequence: TGTGCCTGGGGACAGGGGGTCCCCCCCCTCCACTTT. Protein: CAWGQGVPPLHF.

The gene calls are TRBV5-8 and TRBJ2-1, with 7 bases fitting TRBD2. Looked up from germline, CDR1 is SGHTS and CDR2 is YDEGEE. Trimming removed 5 bases from V and 10 bases from J; junction bases left unmatched: 15. The CDR3 runs 15 residues. The CDR3 sequence is CASSFAVNLGGEQFF. The CDR3, as DNA: TGTGCCAGCAGTTTCGCGGTTAACTTGGGGGGGGAGCAGTTCTTC.

This clone was seen a few times. This chain uses TRBV7-9 with TRBJ1-6, with D perhaps TRBD1 (5 bases). CDR1 is SEHNR, CDR2 FQNEAQ, per germline (reference sequence). The CDR3 extends over 15 amino acids. Between the trimmed V and J ends, which lost 1 base and 6 bases, there was a span of 10 bases. This chain's CDR3 is CASSLVTGGNSPLHF. CDR3 nucleotide sequence: TGTGCCAGCAGCTTAGTTACCGGGGGTAATTCACCCCTCCACTTT.

The V gene is TRBV18, the J gene TRBJ2-1; 9 nucleotides agree with TRBD2. The CDR3 has 15 amino acids. Germline V gene lookup returns CDR1 KGHSH and CDR2 LQKENI. The V segment lost 3 bases and the J segment 2 bases; nucleotides outside the gene matches: 2. The CDR3 nucleotides are TGTGCCAGCTCACCCCGACTAGCGGCCTACAATGAGCAGTTCTTC. The encoded protein is CASSPRLAAYNEQFF.

In regard to this clone: This sample includes further DNA sequences coding for the same CDR3. V and J are TRBV5-1 and TRBJ2-3; a weak D match, TRBD1 (6 bases). V was clipped by 0 bases and J by 4 bases, with 9 bases between them. The CDR3 runs to 14 residues. Germline V gene data show CDR1 as SGHRS and CDR2 as YFSETQ. CDR3 DNA: TGCGCCAGCAGCTTGGCCAGGGGCCCAGATACGCAGTATTTT. The encoded protein is CASSLARGPDTQYF.

As for this clone: One end of the junction varies from germline; a read error may be responsible. The chain carries TRBV7-7 and TRBJ2-7; perhaps TRBD1 as D (6 bases). CDR3 length: 15 residues. CDR1 SSHAT and CDR2 FNYEAQ come from the germline V gene (reference sequence). DNA of the CDR3: TGTGCTAGCAGCTTACGGGACACCCCTAACTACGAGCAGTACTTC. This encodes CASSLRDTPNYEQYF.

This clone has only one observation. The V call is TRBV13, the J call TRBJ2-7, with 8 bases lining up with TRBD2. V shed 5 bases, J shed 1 base, and the junction held 7 bases outside the gene matches. CDR3 size: 15 residues. The germline V gene has CDR1 PRHDT and CDR2 FYEKMQ (reference sequence). The CDR3 DNA reads TGTGCCAGCAGCCACTTTTCGGGGGGGTCCTACGAGCAGTACTTC. This codes for CASSHFSGGSYEQYF.

This clone was counted once. The chain carries TRBV6-5 and TRBJ2-7; 7 nucleotides line up with TRBD1. V gave up 5 bases and J gave up 1 base; unmatched junction bases: 8. CDR1 is MNHEY and CDR2 is SVGAGI in the germline V gene. The CDR3 runs 15 residues. CDR3 amino acids: CASSRQGTRSYEQYF. The CDR3 nucleotides read TGTGCCAGCAGTAGACAGGGAACCCGTTCCTACGAGCAGTACTTC.

The table lists this clone with a few counts. The chain employs TRBV27 and TRBJ1-1; 7 nucleotides agree with TRBD1. This CDR3 has 12 residues. Germline V lookup: CDR1 MNHEY, CDR2 SMNVEV (reference sequence). V gave up 6 bases and J gave up 11 bases; unmatched junction bases: 9. CDR3 DNA: TGTGCCAGCAGACGTACCACAGGGGTGGCTTTCTTT. This translates into CASRRTTGVAFF.

This clone was seen a single time. CDR3 bases: TGTGCCAGCAGCTTTAGGCGGATCACAGATACGCAGTATTTT. Protein product: CASSFRRITDTQYF. The chain carries TRBV5-6 and TRBJ2-3; no definite D call. Trimming cost V 2 bases and J 2 bases, with 9 bases left between them. The CDR3 length is 14 residues. CDR1 is SGHDT and CDR2 is YYEEEE in the germline V gene. Full variable domain (outside the CDR3, taken from reference TRBV5-6 and TRBJ2-3): DAGVTQSPTHLIKTRGQQVTLRCSPKSGHDTVSWYQQALGQGPQFIFQYYEEEERQRGNFPDRFSGHQFPNYSSELNVNALLLGDSALYLCASSFRRITDTQYFGPGTRLTVL.

This clone turned up a few times. The chain couples TRBV5-1 to TRBJ1-2; 8 nucleotides agree with TRBD1. This CDR3 spans 14 amino acids. Germline trimming cut 4 bases from V and 7 bases from J; bases unmatched to any gene: 9. Germline V CDR1 and CDR2: SGHRS, YFSETQ. As DNA, the CDR3 is TGCGCCAGCAGCCTTGAAGGGACAGGAATTGGCTACACCTTC. Translating gives CASSLEGTGIGYTF.

The rearrangement joins TRBV28 to TRBJ1-2; TRBD1 agrees at 8 bases. This CDR3 has 12 amino acids. Looked up from germline, CDR1 is MDHEN and CDR2 is SYDVKM. V lost 10 bases, J lost 8 bases, and 9 bases stayed unmatched. CDR3 region: CATRTGKSGYTF. As DNA, the CDR3 is TGTGCCACCAGGACAGGGAAAAGCGGCTACACCTTC.

In its sample, this clone was seen once. The chain recombines TRBV6-1 with TRBJ1-2; 7 bases map to TRBD1. CDR1 is MNHNS and CDR2 is SASEGT in the germline V gene. The CDR3 has 15 residues. Unmatched junction bases numbered 10, after V lost 5 bases and J lost 4 bases. In DNA form, the CDR3 reads TGTGCCAGCAGTCTAAGGCCGGCAGGGGGCTATGGCTACACCTTC. Its protein is CASSLRPAGGYGYTF.

About this clone: The junction departs from germline at one end; a sequencing error may be responsible. The rearrangement uses TRBV4-3 and TRBJ2-6; D is perhaps TRBD1 (5 bases). Germline CDR1 reads LGHNA; CDR2 reads YSLEER. The CDR3 spans 17 residues. The CDR3 reads CASSPAEGALGANGLTF. DNA for the CDR3: TGCGCCAGCAGCCCCGCTGAAGGGGCGCTAGGGGCCAACGGCCTGACTTTC.

This sequence joins TRBV5-1 and TRBJ2-1; a possible D gene is TRBD1 (5 bases). CDR1 is SGHRS, CDR2 YFSETQ, per germline. The length of the CDR3 is 13 residues. V was pared by 6 bases and J by 4 bases, with 11 bases between. The CDR3 DNA is TGCGCCAGCACGTCCACAGGTTACAATGAGCAGTTCTTC. It translates to CASTSTGYNEQFF.